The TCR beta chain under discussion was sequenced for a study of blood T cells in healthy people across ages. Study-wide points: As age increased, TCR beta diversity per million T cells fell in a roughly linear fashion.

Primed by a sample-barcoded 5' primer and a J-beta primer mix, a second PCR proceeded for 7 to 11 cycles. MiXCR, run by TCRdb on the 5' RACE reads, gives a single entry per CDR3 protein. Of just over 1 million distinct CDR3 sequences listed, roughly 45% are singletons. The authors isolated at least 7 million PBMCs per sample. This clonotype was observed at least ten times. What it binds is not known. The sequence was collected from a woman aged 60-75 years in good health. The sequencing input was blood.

The CDR3 nucleotides are TGCAGTGCTAGTTCCAGCGGGAGGGACAATGAGCAGTTCTTC. Its protein product is CSASSSGRDNEQFF. The rearrangement links TRBV20-1 to TRBJ2-1; TRBD2 matches 10 bases. After removal of 3 bases from V and 5 bases from J, the junction contained 4 bases not matched to a gene. The CDR3 sequence is 14 residues long. Germline-derived CDR1 and CDR2 are DFQATT and SNEGSKA (reference sequence).